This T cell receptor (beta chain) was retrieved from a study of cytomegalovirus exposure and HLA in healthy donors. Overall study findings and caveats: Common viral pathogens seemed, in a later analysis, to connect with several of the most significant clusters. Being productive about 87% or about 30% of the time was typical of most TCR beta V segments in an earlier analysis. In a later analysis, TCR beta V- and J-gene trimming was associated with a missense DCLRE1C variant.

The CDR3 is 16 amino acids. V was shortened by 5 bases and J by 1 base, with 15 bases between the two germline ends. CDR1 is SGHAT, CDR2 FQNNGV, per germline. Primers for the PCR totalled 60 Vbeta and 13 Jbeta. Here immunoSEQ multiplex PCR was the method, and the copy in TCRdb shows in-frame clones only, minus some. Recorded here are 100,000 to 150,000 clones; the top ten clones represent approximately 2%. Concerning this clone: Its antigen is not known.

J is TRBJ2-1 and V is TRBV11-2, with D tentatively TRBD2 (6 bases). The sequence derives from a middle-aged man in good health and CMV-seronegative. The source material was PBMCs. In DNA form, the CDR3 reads TGTGCCAGCAGCAACATAGCGGATGGTTCCTACAATGAGCAGTTCTTC. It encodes CASSNIADGSYNEQFF.